These T cell receptor beta chains were read from a single sample in a study of T cell clones after liver transplantation. Repertoires were generated with immunoSEQ multiplex PCR, while TCRdb's copy carries only in-frame clones and drops some. The table records tens of thousands of clones, approximately 87% of them present only once. Sequencing used CD8+ T cells from blood, obtained 12 months after liver transplant. Source of these receptors: a human patient who received a liver transplant. Some T cells may be the graft donor's. CDR3s include the opening cysteine and the closing phenylalanine or tryptophan. D genes are given only for firm matches. A clone size is listed for some rows: how often the clone was seen (once, few, many), or a class if it is expanded.

>once|TRBV6-5|TRBD1|TRBJ1-2
CASRQQGANYGYTF
TGTGCCAGCCGTCAACAGGGGGCTAACTATGGCTACACCTTC
>NA|TRBV6-5|NA|TRBJ1-1
CASRAPYGQLQAFF
TGTGCCAGCAGGGCACCTTACGGACAGCTTCAAGCTTTCTTT
>NA|TRBV11-3|NA|TRBJ2-5
CASSLGYSGQETQYF
TGTGCCAGCAGCTTAGGATACAGTGGGCAAGAGACCCAGTACTTC
>NA|TRBV27|NA|TRBJ1-2
CASSLSGGLGYGYTF
TGTGCCAGCAGTTTATCGGGGGGCCTGGGCTATGGCTACACCTTC
>NA|TRBV7-8|TRBD2|TRBJ2-7
CASSLVSGILVEQYF
TGTGCCAGCAGCTTAGTTAGCGGGATCTTGGTCGAGCAGTACTTC
>NA|TRBV19|TRBD1|TRBJ1-1
CASSIGTVTEAFF
TGTGCCAGTAGTATTGGGACAGTCACTGAAGCTTTCTTT
>NA|TRBV27|TRBD2|TRBJ2-1
CASSWGGTYNEQFF
TGTGCCAGCAGTTGGGGAGGGACCTACAATGAGCAGTTCTTC
>NA|TRBV7-3|TRBD2|TRBJ2-3
CASSFAGGVDTQYF
TGTGCCAGCAGCTTTGCGGGAGGAGTAGATACGCAGTATTTT
>NA|TRBV29-1|NA|TRBJ1-1
CSGLGHGGEAFF
TGCAGCGGCCTTGGTCACGGAGGGGAAGCTTTCTTT
>NA|TRBV4-1|NA|TRBJ2-1
CASSQDVPGPYNEQFF
TGCGCCAGCAGCCAAGATGTCCCAGGACCCTACAATGAGCAGTTCTTC
>NA|TRBV18|TRBD1|TRBJ2-5
CASSPRPGGTSETQYF
TGTGCCAGCTCACCACGGCCAGGGGGCACATCTGAGACCCAGTACTTC
>once|TRBV6-1|NA|TRBJ1-5
CASSEQPQHF
TGTGCCAGCAGTGAACAGCCCCAGCATTTT
>once|TRBV28|NA|TRBJ1-1
CASSSYRTVANTEAFF
TGTGCCAGCAGTTCCTACCGGACAGTTGCGAACACTGAAGCTTTCTTT
>NA|TRBV9|NA|TRBJ2-1
CASSLPGGDEQFF
TGTGCCAGCAGCCTCCCCGGGGGCGATGAGCAGTTCTTC
>NA|TRBV28|TRBD2|TRBJ2-1
CASSPLAGGLKSEQFF
TGTGCCAGCAGTCCACTAGCGGGAGGGCTGAAGAGTGAGCAGTTCTTC
>once|TRBV4-3|NA|TRBJ2-7
CASSHRDRSYEQYF
TGCGCCAGCAGCCATAGGGACCGCTCCTACGAGCAGTACTTC
>NA|TRBV7-9|NA|TRBJ2-7
CASSPSTGNEQYF
TGTGCCAGCAGCCCCTCAACAGGGAACGAGCAGTACTTC
>NA|TRBV7-2|NA|TRBJ2-7
CASRGGLQYEQYF
TGTGCCAGCAGGGGCGGACTTCAATACGAGCAGTACTTC
>many|TRBV4-2|NA|TRBJ2-7
CASSQGSRYEQYF
TGTGCCAGCAGCCAAGGAAGCCGTTACGAGCAGTACTTC
>NA|TRBV4-3|NA|TRBJ1-5
CASSQRQNNQPQHF
TGCGCCAGCAGCCAGAGACAGAACAATCAGCCCCAGCATTTT
>NA|TRBV7-9|NA|TRBJ2-7
CASSSGTPYEQYF
TGTGCCAGCAGCTCCGGGACACCCTACGAGCAGTACTTC
>NA|TRBV27|NA|TRBJ1-5
CASRLQGSNQPQHF
TGTGCCAGCAGATTACAGGGAAGCAATCAGCCCCAGCATTTT
>NA|TRBV5-8|NA|TRBJ2-5
CASSLGFGGGSETQYF
TGTGCCAGCAGCTTGGGGTTCGGAGGGGGATCAGAGACCCAGTACTTC